Shown below are 23 T cell receptor beta chains from a single sample sequenced in a study of lymphopenia after photon versus proton radiotherapy. Sequenced by immunoSEQ multiplex PCR; TCRdb stores in-frame clones only, minus some. The sample yields 15,000 to 20,000 clones, 70% to 85% seen once. This specimen was peripheral blood, taken from a patient treated with proton-based radiotherapy. These receptors all stem from a man aged 65-85 years with pancreatic cancer.

This chain uses TRBV6-6 with TRBJ2-1; TRBD1 agrees at 7 bases. This CDR3 has 12 residues. V lost 6 bases, J lost 7 bases, and 3 bases stayed unmatched. Germline values: CDR1 MNHNY, CDR2 SVGAGI (reference sequence). This chain's CDR3 is CASRTGANEQFF. CDR3 in DNA: TGTGCCAGCAGAACAGGGGCAAATGAGCAGTTCTTC.

V is TRBV25-1 and J is TRBJ1-1, with D unresolved. CDR1 and CDR2 (germline): MGHDK, SYGVNS. Deletions cut 0 bases from V and 1 base from J, with 12 bases between. The CDR3 extends over 16 amino acids. The CDR3 DNA reads TGTGCCAGCAGTGAATATATTCACGAGGGGAACACTGAAGCTTTCTTT. This translates into CASSEYIHEGNTEAFF.

V and J are TRBV11-2 and TRBJ1-6; a possible D gene is TRBD1 (5 bases). The CDR3 has 15 amino acids. Germline V gives CDR1 SGHAT, CDR2 FQNNGV. V was shortened by 6 bases and J by 6 bases, with 15 bases between the two germline ends. This CDR3 reads CASRPAGGSNSPLHF. Written as DNA, the CDR3 is TGTGCCAGCAGGCCGGCGGGGGGGAGTAATTCACCCCTCCACTTT.

This chain's CDR3 is CASSYGFYEQYF. In nucleotides, the CDR3 is TGTGCCAGCAGTTATGGGTTCTACGAGCAGTACTTC. The genes are TRBV6-1 and TRBJ2-7; D unresolved. The CDR3 is 12 amino acids. Germline lookup yields CDR1 MNHNS and CDR2 SASEGT. Trimming pared 5 bases from V and 3 bases from J, leaving 8 bases between.

The J gene is TRBJ2-5, the V gene TRBV5-1; 10 bases are shared with TRBD2. The CDR3 is 18 residues long. Germline assignment: CDR1 SGHRS and CDR2 YFSETQ. After removal of 1 base from V and 5 bases from J, the junction contained 14 bases not matched to a gene. The CDR3: CASSLWLAGAAERETQYF. The CDR3 bases are TGCGCCAGCAGCTTGTGGCTAGCGGGAGCCGCGGAGAGGGAGACCCAGTACTTC.

The chain links TRBV20-1 to TRBJ1-1, with D unresolved. Germline assignment: CDR1 DFQATT and CDR2 SNEGSKA (reference sequence). Trimming took off 6 bases at V and 1 base at J, with 6 bases between the two ends. The CDR3 covers 11 residues. The CDR3 DNA follows: TGCAGTGCCAAGTGGAACACTGAAGCTTTCTTT. It specifies CSAKWNTEAFF.

The sample holds a few counts of this clone. This same CDR3 is encoded by further DNA sequences in the sample. The CDR3 DNA sequence: TGTGCCAGTAGGCCGGGACAGGGTTCACCCCTCCACTTT. This encodes CASRPGQGSPLHF. The J gene is TRBJ1-6, the V gene TRBV19, with 9 bases fitting TRBD1. The length of the CDR3 is 13 residues. CDR1 LNHDA and CDR2 SQIVND come from the germline V gene (reference sequence). J gave up 9 bases and V 6 bases, and 3 bases lay outside the gene matches.

The chain is built from TRBV9 and TRBJ1-1; D call uncertain. This CDR3 contains 13 residues. Trimming shortened V by 10 bases and J by 0 bases, and 13 bases separated the two germline ends. Germline V gives CDR1 SGDLS, CDR2 YYNGEE. As DNA, the CDR3 is TGTGCCGGTGGGGTAGGGATGAACACTGAAGCTTTCTTT. Its protein product is CAGGVGMNTEAFF.

This chain uses TRBV5-1 with TRBJ1-3, with a tentative D call TRBD1 (6 bases). V lost 4 bases, J lost 2 bases, and 10 bases lay in between. This CDR3 has 14 amino acids. Looked up from germline, CDR1 is SGHRS and CDR2 is YFSETQ. CDR3 DNA sequence: TGCGCCAGCAGCATACAGGGAACTGGAAACACCATATATTTT. This sequence encodes CASSIQGTGNTIYF.

This rearrangement joins TRBV30 to TRBJ2-7; D gene unclear. V was shortened by 0 bases and J by 0 bases, with 9 bases between the two germline ends. CDR1 GTSNPN and CDR2 SVGIG come from the germline V gene (reference sequence). The CDR3 is made up of 14 amino acids. As DNA, the CDR3 is TGTGCCTGGAGTGTAAGGAGAATCTCCTACGAGCAGTACTTC. Its protein product is CAWSVRRISYEQYF. The variable domain in full, with the rest retrieved from reference TRBV30 and TRBJ2-7, is SQTIHQWPATLVQPVGSPLSLECTVEGTSNPNLYWYRQAAGRGLQLLFYSVGIGQISSEVPQNLSASRPQDRQFILSSKKLLLSDSGFYLCAWSVRRISYEQYFGPGTRLTVT.

The chain carries TRBV7-2 and TRBJ1-1; no clear D gene. Germline CDR1 SGHTA, CDR2 FQGNSA. The CDR3 is made up of 14 amino acids. V was shortened by 5 bases and J by 3 bases, with 13 bases between the two germline ends. CDR3 residues: CASSPAGGYTEAFF. In nucleotides, the CDR3 is TGTGCCAGCAGCCCGGCGGGCGGTTACACTGAAGCTTTCTTT.

The rearrangement joins TRBV6-1 to TRBJ2-7; D remains ambiguous. CDR3 length: 14 amino acids. Germline CDR1 MNHNS, CDR2 SASEGT. Trimming shortened V by 1 base and J by 3 bases, and 10 bases separated the two germline ends. The CDR3 here is CASSEDVRSYEQYF. Written as DNA, the CDR3 is TGTGCCAGCAGTGAAGATGTCAGAAGCTACGAGCAGTACTTC.

This chain uses TRBV6-1 with TRBJ1-5; D call uncertain. This CDR3 has 14 amino acids. Germline CDR1 MNHNS, CDR2 SASEGT. V lost 8 bases to trimming and J lost 0 bases, with 11 bases between them. DNA for the CDR3: TGTGCCAGCCTCTCCCTAGATAGCAATCAGCCCCAGCATTTT. Amino acid sequence: CASLSLDSNQPQHF.

This clone was picked up a small number of times. The V call is TRBV7-9, the J call TRBJ2-5, with 9 nucleotides matching TRBD2. The germline CDR1 and CDR2 sequences are SEHNR and FQNEAQ (reference sequence). V was clipped by 1 base and J by 5 bases; unmatched bases: 11. The CDR3 is 17 residues long. Here the CDR3 DNA reads TGTGCCAGCAGCTTAGAATATGGCGGGGGGGCCAGGGAGACCCAGTACTTC. It encodes CASSLEYGGGARETQYF.

The chain joins TRBV4-2 to TRBJ2-7; unclear D gene. The germline gives CDR1 LGHNA, CDR2 YNFKEQ. The CDR3 sequence is 12 residues long. Trimming removed 0 bases from V and 2 bases from J, with 2 bases in between. CDR3 protein: CASSQDAYEQYF. For the CDR3, the DNA is TGTGCCAGCAGCCAAGATGCCTACGAGCAGTACTTC.

V gene TRBV11-3 combines with J gene TRBJ2-1; TRBD1 matches 7 bases. Germline trimming cut 5 bases from V and 10 bases from J; bases unmatched to any gene: 5. The CDR3 loop spans 12 amino acids. Germline lookup yields CDR1 SGHNT and CDR2 YENEEA. The DNA of the CDR3 is TGTGCCAGCAGCCCAAGGGGGCAGGAGCAGTTCTTC. Encoded protein: CASSPRGQEQFF. The full variable domain, in which reference TRBV11-3 and TRBJ2-1 provide the parts outside the CDR3, is EAGVVQSPRYKIIEKKQPVAFWCNPISGHNTLYWYLQNLGQGPELLIRYENEEAVDDSQLPKDRFSAERLKGVDSTLKIQPAELGDSAVYLCASSPRGQEQFFGPGTRLTVL.

The chain is built from TRBV18 and TRBJ1-5, with TRBD1 matching over 10 bases. This CDR3 has 15 residues. CDR1 is KGHSH and CDR2 is LQKENI in the germline V gene. The junction had 4 bases not matched to a gene; V was cut back by 4 bases and J by 4 bases. CDR3 residues: CASSLGQGQNQPQHF. DNA of the CDR3: TGTGCCAGCTCACTGGGACAGGGGCAGAATCAGCCCCAGCATTTT.

J is TRBJ2-7 and V is TRBV29-1; 8 bases line up with TRBD1. Germline CDR1 reads SQVTM; CDR2 reads ANQGSEA. The CDR3 has 15 residues. J was trimmed by 3 bases and V by 5 bases; bases with no gene match: 12. This CDR3 is CSVLTPGGQGYEQYF. In DNA form, the CDR3 reads TGCAGCGTTCTTACCCCAGGGGGCCAAGGCTACGAGCAGTACTTC.

This chain links TRBV5-5 with TRBJ1-2; D is unresolved. Trimming removed 4 bases at V and 6 bases at J, with 31 bases between. Germline CDR1 and CDR2: SGHKS and YYEKEE (reference sequence). The CDR3 is 19 amino acids. The CDR3 is CASSPALVGRLGPADGYTF. In DNA, the CDR3 is TGTGCCAGCAGCCCGGCTTTGGTAGGAAGGCTGGGCCCGGCGGATGGCTACACCTTC.

This clone came up a few times. This chain links TRBV11-2 with TRBJ1-2; D is undetermined. The CDR3 covers 13 residues. V was clipped by 2 bases and J by 4 bases, with 8 bases between them. Germline V gives CDR1 SGHAT, CDR2 FQNNGV. CDR3 loop: CASSLRQVYGYTF. In DNA form, the CDR3 reads TGTGCCAGCAGCTTAAGACAAGTCTATGGCTACACCTTC. Complete variable domain (other parts from reference TRBV11-2 and TRBJ1-2): EAGVAQSPRYKIIEKRQSVAFWCNPISGHATLYWYQQILGQGPKLLIQFQNNGVVDDSQLPKDRFSAERLKGVDSTLKIQPAKLEDSAVYLCASSLRQVYGYTFGSGTRLTVV.

The rearrangement joins TRBV6-1 to TRBJ1-5, with a weak D call TRBD1 (6 bases). With 3 bases removed from V and 1 base from J, the gap between germline ends came to 10 bases. The germline V gene has CDR1 MNHNS and CDR2 SASEGT. The CDR3 spans 15 residues. CDR3 in DNA: TGTGCCAGCAGTGACCTAGGACAGAGCAATCAGCCCCAGCATTTT. It translates to CASSDLGQSNQPQHF.

The genes are TRBV18 and TRBJ1-4, with a weak D call TRBD1 (6 bases). The V gene lost 0 bases and the J gene lost 5 bases, with 13 bases spanning the gap. Germline V gives CDR1 KGHSH, CDR2 LQKENI. The CDR3 is made up of 16 amino acids. The CDR3 sequence: CASSPPAGRGNEKLFF. Here the CDR3 DNA reads TGTGCCAGCTCACCACCTGCGGGCAGGGGAAATGAAAAACTGTTTTTT.

The CDR3 DNA is TGTGCCAGCAGCCCGACTAGAGGCAAAAACATTCAGTACTTC. Protein sequence: CASSPTRGKNIQYF. The chain employs TRBV5-4 and TRBJ2-4; D perhaps matches TRBD2 (6 bases). Trimming shortened V by 4 bases and J by 3 bases, and 11 bases separated the two germline ends. The CDR3 sequence is 14 residues long. Germline CDR1 SGHNT, CDR2 YYREEE (reference sequence).